This TCR beta chain emerged from a study of CD8+ T cells in alopecia areata. Losses at the gene ends were 1 base for V and 5 bases for J; bases not matched to a gene: 11. Germline V gene lookup returns CDR1 SQVTM and CDR2 ANQGSEA. The CDR3 is 16 amino acids. Following RNA extraction, reverse transcription yielded cDNA that acted as the sequencing template. Clones were read by immunoSEQ multiplex PCR, and TCRdb kept only the in-frame ones, dropping some. The sample has 100,000 to 150,000 clones; about 47% are singletons. This clone was seen more than once but under ten times. This clonotype originated in a human donor with alopecia areata. The rearrangement uses TRBV29-1 and TRBJ2-5; 9 nucleotides match TRBD1. Sequenced material: CD8+ T cells sorted from blood, taken at week 0. The CDR3 protein is CSVEAGQGPDFETQYF. Written as DNA, the CDR3 is TGCAGCGTTGAAGCCGGACAGGGGCCTGATTTTGAGACCCAGTACTTC.